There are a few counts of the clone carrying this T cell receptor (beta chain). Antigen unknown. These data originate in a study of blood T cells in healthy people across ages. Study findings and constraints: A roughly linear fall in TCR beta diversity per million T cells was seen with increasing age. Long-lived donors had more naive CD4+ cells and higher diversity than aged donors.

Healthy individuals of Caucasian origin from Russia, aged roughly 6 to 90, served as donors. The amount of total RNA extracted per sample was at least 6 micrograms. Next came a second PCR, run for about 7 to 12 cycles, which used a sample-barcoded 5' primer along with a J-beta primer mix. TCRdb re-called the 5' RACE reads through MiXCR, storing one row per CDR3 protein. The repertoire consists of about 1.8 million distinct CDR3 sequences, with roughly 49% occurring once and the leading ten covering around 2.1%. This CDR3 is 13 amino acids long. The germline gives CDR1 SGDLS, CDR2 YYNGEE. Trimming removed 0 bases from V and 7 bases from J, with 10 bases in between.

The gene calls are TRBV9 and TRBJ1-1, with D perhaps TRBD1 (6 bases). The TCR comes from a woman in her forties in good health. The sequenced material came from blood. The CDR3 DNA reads TGTGCCAGCAGCGTAGGGGGGGCGGATGAAGCTTTCTTT. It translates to CASSVGGADEAFF.